This TCR beta chain comes out of a study of identifying expanded T cells in peripheral blood. Method: immunoSEQ multiplex PCR; TCRdb's copy keeps in-frame clones and lacks some. The table lists tens of thousands of clones, about 80% of them singletons. Sequencing was carried out using blood. The receptor's source is a person between 18 and 75 years old in good health.

The CDR3 nucleotides are TGCGCCAGCTCCCAAACGGACAGCCAAGAGACCCAGTACTTC. It codes for CASSQTDSQETQYF. The chain couples TRBV5-1 to TRBJ2-5, with D maybe TRBD1 (6 bases). The germline V gene encodes CDR1 SGHRS and CDR2 YFSETQ. CDR3 length: 14 amino acids. V gave up 7 bases and J gave up 1 base, with 14 bases separating them. The entire variable domain, with the rest obtained from reference TRBV5-1 and TRBJ2-5, is as follows: KAGVTQTPRYLIKTRGQQVTLSCSPISGHRSVSWYQQTPGQGLQFLFEYFSETQRNKGNFPGRFSGRQFSNSRSEMNVSTLELGDSALYLCASSQTDSQETQYFGPGTRLLVL.